The source of this TCR beta chain is a study of CDR3 diversity in severe acne. The V gene lost 1 base and the J gene lost 6 bases, with 10 bases spanning the gap. The V gene's germline CDR1 is SGHVS and CDR2 FNYEAQ. CDR3 length: 13 residues. In TCRdb, the PCR reads were re-called with MiXCR into one record per CDR3 protein. The sample has about 85,000 distinct CDR3 sequences, 45% to 55% seen once. The specimen sequenced was blood. The genes are TRBV7-6 and TRBJ2-7; D is possibly TRBD1 (6 bases). This clonotype originated in a male donor in good health, serving as a control. DNA of the CDR3: TGTGCCAGCAGCTTAGACAGGGCGGGCGAGCAGTACTTC. Protein product: CASSLDRAGEQYF.